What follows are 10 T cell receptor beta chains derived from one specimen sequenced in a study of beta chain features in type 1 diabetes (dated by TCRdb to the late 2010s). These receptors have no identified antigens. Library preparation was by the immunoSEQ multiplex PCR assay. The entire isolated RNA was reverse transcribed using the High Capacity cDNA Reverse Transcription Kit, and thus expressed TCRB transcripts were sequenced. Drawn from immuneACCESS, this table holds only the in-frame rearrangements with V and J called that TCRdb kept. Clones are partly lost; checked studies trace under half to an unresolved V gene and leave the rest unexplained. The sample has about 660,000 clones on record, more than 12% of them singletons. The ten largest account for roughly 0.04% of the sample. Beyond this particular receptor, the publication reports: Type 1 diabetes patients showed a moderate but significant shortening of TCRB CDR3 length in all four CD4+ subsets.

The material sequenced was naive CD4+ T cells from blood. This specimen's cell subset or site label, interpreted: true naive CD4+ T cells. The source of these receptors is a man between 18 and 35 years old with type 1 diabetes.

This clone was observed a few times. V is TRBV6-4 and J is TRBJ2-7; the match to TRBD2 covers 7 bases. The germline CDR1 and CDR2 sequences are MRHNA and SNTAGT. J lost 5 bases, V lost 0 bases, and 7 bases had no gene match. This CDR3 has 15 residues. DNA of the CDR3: TGTGCCAGCAGTGACTCAGGTAGGGGAGGGAACGAGCAGTACTTC. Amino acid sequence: CASSDSGRGGNEQYF.

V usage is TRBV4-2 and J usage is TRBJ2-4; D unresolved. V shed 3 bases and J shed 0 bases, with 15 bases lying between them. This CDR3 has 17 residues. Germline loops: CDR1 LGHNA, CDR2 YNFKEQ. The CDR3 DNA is TGTGCCAGCAGCCAGTCCGCCGGGTCACTAGCCAAAAACATTCAGTACTTC. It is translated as CASSQSAGSLAKNIQYF.

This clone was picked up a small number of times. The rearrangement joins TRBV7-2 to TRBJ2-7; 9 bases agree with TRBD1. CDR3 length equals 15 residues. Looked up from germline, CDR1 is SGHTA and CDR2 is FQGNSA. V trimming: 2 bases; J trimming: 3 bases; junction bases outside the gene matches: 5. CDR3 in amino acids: CASSLRQGGDYEQYF. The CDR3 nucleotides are TGTGCCAGCAGCTTAAGACAGGGGGGAGACTACGAGCAGTACTTC.

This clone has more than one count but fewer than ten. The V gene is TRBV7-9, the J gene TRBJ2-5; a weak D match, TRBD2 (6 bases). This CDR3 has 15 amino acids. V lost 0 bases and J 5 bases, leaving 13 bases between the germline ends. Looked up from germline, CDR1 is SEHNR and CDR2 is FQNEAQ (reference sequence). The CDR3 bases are TGTGCCAGCAGCTTAGCAGCGGGTCCTATGGAGACCCAGTACTTC. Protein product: CASSLAAGPMETQYF.

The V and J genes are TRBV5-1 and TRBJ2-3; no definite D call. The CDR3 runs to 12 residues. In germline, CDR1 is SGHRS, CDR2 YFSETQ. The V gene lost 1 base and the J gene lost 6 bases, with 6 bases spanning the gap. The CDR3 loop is CASSLNADTQYF. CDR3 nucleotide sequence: TGCGCCAGCAGCTTGAATGCCGATACGCAGTATTTT.

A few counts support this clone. The CDR3 region is CASSTGQGEAFF. The CDR3 nucleotides read TGCGCCAGCAGCACCGGACAGGGCGAAGCTTTCTTT. The rearrangement links TRBV5-1 to TRBJ1-1; 8 positions match TRBD1. The CDR3 has 12 amino acids. Unmatched junction bases numbered 4, after V lost 4 bases and J lost 8 bases. Per the germline V gene, CDR1 is SGHRS and CDR2 is YFSETQ. Full variable domain (outside the CDR3, taken from reference TRBV5-1 and TRBJ1-1): KAGVTQTPRYLIKTRGQQVTLSCSPISGHRSVSWYQQTPGQGLQFLFEYFSETQRNKGNFPGRFSGRQFSNSRSEMNVSTLELGDSALYLCASSTGQGEAFFGQGTRLTVV.

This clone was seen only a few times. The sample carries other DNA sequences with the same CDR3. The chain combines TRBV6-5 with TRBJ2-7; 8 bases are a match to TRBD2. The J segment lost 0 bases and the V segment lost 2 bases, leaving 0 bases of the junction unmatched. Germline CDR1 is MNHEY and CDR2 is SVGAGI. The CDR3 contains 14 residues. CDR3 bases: TGTGCCAGCAGTTACAGCGGGAGCTCCTACGAGCAGTACTTC. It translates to CASSYSGSSYEQYF.

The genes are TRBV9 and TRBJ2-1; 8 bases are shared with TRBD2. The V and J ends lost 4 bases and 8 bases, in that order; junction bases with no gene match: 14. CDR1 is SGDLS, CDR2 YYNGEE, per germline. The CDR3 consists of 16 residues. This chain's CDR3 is CASSPRLQRESDEQFF. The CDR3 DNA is TGTGCCAGCAGCCCCCGACTCCAGCGGGAGTCCGATGAGCAGTTCTTC.

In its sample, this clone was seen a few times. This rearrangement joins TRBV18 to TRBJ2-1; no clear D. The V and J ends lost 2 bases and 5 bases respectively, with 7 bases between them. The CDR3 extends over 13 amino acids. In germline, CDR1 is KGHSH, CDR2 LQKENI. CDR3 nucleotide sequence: TGTGCCAGCTCACCAACACCGGACAATGAGCAGTTCTTC. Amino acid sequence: CASSPTPDNEQFF. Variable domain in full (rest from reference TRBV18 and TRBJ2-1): NAGVMQNPRHLVRRRGQEARLRCSPMKGHSHVYWYRQLPEEGLKFMVYLQKENIIDESGMPKERFSAEFPKEGPSILRIQQVVRGDSAAYFCASSPTPDNEQFFGPGTRLTVL.

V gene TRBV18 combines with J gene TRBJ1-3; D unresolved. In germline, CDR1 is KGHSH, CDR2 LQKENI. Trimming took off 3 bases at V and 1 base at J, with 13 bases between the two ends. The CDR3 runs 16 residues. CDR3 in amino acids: CASSPGSEGSGNTIYF. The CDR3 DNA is TGTGCCAGCTCACCGGGTTCCGAAGGTTCTGGAAACACCATATATTTT.